A single sample is the source of the 24 T cell receptor beta chains below, sequenced in a study of cytomegalovirus exposure and HLA in healthy donors. 13 Jbeta primers and 60 Vbeta primers were used for the PCR. Repertoires were generated with immunoSEQ multiplex PCR, while TCRdb's copy carries only in-frame clones and drops some. Its table lists around 210,000 clones. Material for sequencing was PBMCs. The source is a girl aged 2-10 years in good health and CMV-seropositive.

The chain employs TRBV18 and TRBJ2-5; D may be TRBD2 (5 bases). CDR1 KGHSH and CDR2 LQKENI come from the germline V gene. The V gene lost 2 bases and the J gene lost 5 bases, with 18 bases spanning the gap. The CDR3 spans 16 residues. The CDR3 sequence: CASSPTPDPGEETQYF. As DNA, the CDR3 is TGTGCCAGCTCACCAACGCCGGACCCCGGGGAGGAGACCCAGTACTTC.

The chain employs TRBV7-9 and TRBJ1-3; unclear D gene. Germline V gene lookup returns CDR1 SEHNR and CDR2 FQNEAQ (reference sequence). Trimming removed 6 bases at V and 2 bases at J, with 14 bases between. The CDR3 extends over 15 amino acids. For the CDR3, the DNA is TGTGCCAGCAGTTCGGACTGGGTTGCTGGAAACACCATATATTTT. It specifies CASSSDWVAGNTIYF.

V is TRBV9 and J is TRBJ2-5, with D unclear. This CDR3 has 13 amino acids. In germline, CDR1 is SGDLS, CDR2 YYNGEE. The V and J ends lost 2 bases and 2 bases respectively, with 7 bases between them. The CDR3 protein is CASSVPGQETQYF. The CDR3 DNA is TGTGCCAGCAGCGTCCCCGGGCAAGAGACCCAGTACTTC.

The CDR3, as DNA: TGTGCCAGTAGTACTGACAGGGGCAGAGGTTTCGGTCAGCCCCAGCATTTT. It codes for CASSTDRGRGFGQPQHF. This sequence joins TRBV19 and TRBJ1-5; 8 bases line up with TRBD1. From germline, CDR1 is LNHDA and CDR2 SQIVND (reference sequence). The ends lost 4 bases at V and 6 bases at J; junction bases unmatched: 14. The CDR3 has 17 amino acids.

V gene TRBV6-6 combines with J gene TRBJ2-7; 8 bases are a match to TRBD1. This CDR3 contains 16 residues. V was clipped by 5 bases and J by 3 bases; unmatched bases: 12. Germline CDR1 reads MNHNY; CDR2 reads SVGAGI (reference sequence). The CDR3 here is CASSMRDRLDHYEQYF. Here the CDR3 DNA reads TGTGCCAGCAGTATGCGGGACAGGCTGGATCACTACGAGCAGTACTTC.

This chain connects TRBV19 to TRBJ2-3, with 14 bases lining up with TRBD2. V was pared by 2 bases and J by 8 bases, with 6 bases of the junction left unmatched. Germline CDR1 reads LNHDA; CDR2 reads SQIVND (reference sequence). The CDR3 has 16 residues. CDR3 region: CASSIPGTSGSVTQYF. DNA for the CDR3: TGTGCCAGTAGTATACCGGGGACTAGCGGGAGTGTTACGCAGTATTTT.

V and J are TRBV5-1 and TRBJ2-7; 7 nucleotides agree with TRBD1. Germline lookup yields CDR1 SGHRS and CDR2 YFSETQ. CDR3 length: 14 residues. The junction had 5 bases not matched to a gene; V was cut back by 3 bases and J by 2 bases. CDR3 amino acids: CASSSTGAAYEQYF. CDR3 in DNA: TGCGCCAGCAGCTCCACAGGGGCCGCCTACGAGCAGTACTTC.

The rearrangement links TRBV29-1 to TRBJ2-1; 7 bases are a match to TRBD1. The germline CDR1 and CDR2 sequences are SQVTM and ANQGSEA. The CDR3 is 12 amino acids. V trimming: 6 bases; J trimming: 9 bases; junction bases outside the gene matches: 8. The CDR3 DNA is TGCAGCGTGGCTAGGGGGCCCAGTGAGCAGTTCTTC. It translates to CSVARGPSEQFF.

This sequence joins TRBV7-9 and TRBJ2-3; 9 positions match TRBD2. The length of the CDR3 is 14 residues. V was pared by 7 bases and J by 6 bases, with 8 bases of the junction left unmatched. The germline gives CDR1 SEHNR, CDR2 FQNEAQ (reference sequence). The CDR3 spells CASTLSGLADTQYF. The CDR3 nucleotides read TGTGCCAGCACCCTCAGCGGACTAGCGGATACGCAGTATTTT.

The chain joins TRBV28 to TRBJ2-1; 14 bases match TRBD2. After removal of 10 bases from V and 9 bases from J, the junction contained 11 bases not matched to a gene. The CDR3 runs to 15 residues. Germline lookup yields CDR1 MDHEN and CDR2 SYDVKM. This CDR3 is CATGTSGSALREQFF. The CDR3 nucleotides are TGTGCCACCGGGACTAGCGGGAGCGCGTTGCGTGAGCAGTTCTTC. The full variable domain, with the rest looked up from reference TRBV28 and TRBJ2-1, is DVKVTQSSRYLVKRTGEKVFLECVQDMDHENMFWYRQDPGLGLRLIYFSYDVKMKEKGDIPEGYSVSREKKERFSLILESASTNQTSMYLCATGTSGSALREQFFGPGTRLTVL.

This rearrangement joins TRBV29-1 to TRBJ2-3; 12 bases fit TRBD2. The CDR3 covers 15 residues. Unmatched junction bases numbered 8, after V lost 4 bases and J lost 6 bases. The V gene's germline CDR1 is SQVTM and CDR2 ANQGSEA. This CDR3 is CSVVASGRVRDTQYF. The CDR3 nucleotides read TGCAGCGTTGTGGCTAGCGGGAGGGTGAGGGATACGCAGTATTTT.

The chain couples TRBV6-5 to TRBJ1-2; no firm D call. Trimming shortened V by 6 bases and J by 3 bases, and 11 bases separated the two germline ends. The CDR3 has 13 residues. Germline V gene data show CDR1 as MNHEY and CDR2 as SVGAGI. CDR3: CASSLGVYYGYTF. Written as DNA, the CDR3 is TGTGCCAGCAGCCTTGGAGTTTACTATGGCTACACCTTC.

V gene TRBV14 combines with J gene TRBJ2-1, with 7 bases aligning to TRBD2. From germline, CDR1 is SGHDN and CDR2 FVKESK. Trimming cost V 4 bases and J 13 bases; bases outside gene matches: 7. The CDR3 spans 12 residues. The CDR3 nucleotides read TGTGCCAGCAGCCGTGGACTAGATGGACAGTTCTTC. Residues: CASSRGLDGQFF.

Worth noting for this clone: The same CDR3 is also encoded by other DNA sequences in this sample. The gene calls are TRBV10-3 and TRBJ2-7, with TRBD2 matching over 12 bases. V lost 10 bases to trimming and J lost 6 bases; unmatched junction nucleotides: 7. The CDR3 totals 13 residues. Germline CDR1 ENHRY, CDR2 SYGVKD. The CDR3 nucleotides read TGTGCCACCCTACTAGCGGGGGGTCCCGAGCAGTACTTC. Protein product: CATLLAGGPEQYF.

The V and J genes are TRBV2 and TRBJ2-3; TRBD1 might be the D (5 bases). V was clipped by 4 bases and J by 2 bases, with 10 bases between them. The V gene's germline CDR1 is SNHLY and CDR2 FYNNEI. The CDR3 runs 14 residues. The CDR3 here is CASSAGQTTDTQYF. CDR3 sequence (DNA): TGTGCCAGCAGTGCAGGGCAGACCACAGATACGCAGTATTTT.

The chain recombines TRBV5-1 with TRBJ2-7, with 16 bases lining up with TRBD2. Germline V gene data show CDR1 as SGHRS and CDR2 as YFSETQ. Losses at the gene ends were 3 bases for V and 1 base for J; bases not matched to a gene: 10. The length of the CDR3 is 19 residues. CDR3 residues: CASSSGLAGGVTGSYEQYF. CDR3 nucleotides: TGCGCCAGCAGCTCGGGACTAGCGGGAGGGGTGACTGGTTCCTACGAGCAGTACTTC.

The V call is TRBV11-2, the J call TRBJ2-3; D gene unclear. The CDR3 sequence is 16 residues long. Germline V gene lookup returns CDR1 SGHAT and CDR2 FQNNGV. Trimming shortened V by 1 base and J by 2 bases, and 13 bases separated the two germline ends. The CDR3 DNA reads as TGTGCCAGCAGCTTAGGGGTGGGCCAGTCCACAGATACGCAGTATTTT. This sequence encodes CASSLGVGQSTDTQYF.

The chain has TRBV2 and TRBJ2-3, with TRBD2 identical over 8 bases. Germline lookup yields CDR1 SNHLY and CDR2 FYNNEI. V lost 8 bases to trimming and J lost 2 bases; unmatched junction nucleotides: 6. The CDR3 covers 14 residues. This CDR3 reads CASPERGPTDTQYF. The CDR3 DNA follows: TGTGCCAGCCCTGAGCGGGGGCCCACAGATACGCAGTATTTT. Filled out from reference TRBV2 and TRBJ2-3, the complete variable domain reads EPEVTQTPSHQVTQMGQEVILRCVPISNHLYFYWYRQILGQKVEFLVSFYNNEISEKSEIFDDQFSVERPDGSNFTLKIRSTKLEDSAMYFCASPERGPTDTQYFGPGTRLTVL.

The chain joins TRBV15 to TRBJ2-5; 11 bases are shared with TRBD2. Matching the DNA end better, TRBJ2-7 makes the J call doubtful. Germline V CDR1 and CDR2: LNHNV, YYDKDF (reference sequence). The CDR3 totals 16 residues. The CDR3 nucleotides are TGTGCCACCAGCAGAGATACTAGCGGGAGTGGTCCCGAGCAGTACTTC. Its translation: CATSRDTSGSGPEQYF.

This chain joins TRBV6-4 and TRBJ1-1; possible D gene TRBD1, 6 bases. CDR1 is MRHNA, CDR2 SNTAGT, per germline. The CDR3 is made up of 15 amino acids. V dropped 0 bases and J dropped 9 bases, with 17 bases sitting between them. The CDR3 DNA follows: TGTGCCAGCAGTGACTCTGTGTTGGGCAGGGGTAAAGCTTTCTTT. It specifies CASSDSVLGRGKAFF.

The chain is built from TRBV28 and TRBJ1-5; the D is unclear. CDR1 and CDR2 (germline): MDHEN, SYDVKM. V dropped 5 bases and J dropped 3 bases, with 14 bases sitting between them. This CDR3 has 15 amino acids. The CDR3 is CASSAWTDNNQPQHF. CDR3 nucleotide sequence: TGTGCCAGCAGTGCTTGGACTGATAACAATCAGCCCCAGCATTTT.

The chain employs TRBV27 and TRBJ2-7; 10 nucleotides align to TRBD2. V shed 8 bases, J shed 2 bases, and the junction held 12 bases outside the gene matches. There are 16 residues in the CDR3. Germline V gene data show CDR1 as MNHEY and CDR2 as SMNVEV (reference sequence). The CDR3 bases are TGTGCCAGCCGCTTAACGCCTAGCGGGAGACCCTACGAGCAGTACTTC. Its translation is CASRLTPSGRPYEQYF.

The chain is built from TRBV19 and TRBJ2-1, with a weak D call TRBD2 (5 bases). CDR1 is LNHDA and CDR2 is SQIVND in the germline V gene (reference sequence). The V gene lost 4 bases and the J gene lost 4 bases, with 14 bases spanning the gap. The CDR3 spans 15 residues. This chain's CDR3 is CASSSRTQSYNEQFF. Here the CDR3 DNA reads TGTGCCAGTAGTAGTAGGACTCAATCATACAATGAGCAGTTCTTC.

This sequence joins TRBV28 and TRBJ2-1; possible D gene TRBD1, 5 bases. There are 13 residues in the CDR3. Germline CDR1 reads MDHEN; CDR2 reads SYDVKM. Trimming stripped 6 bases from V and 9 bases from J, with 15 bases between. Here the CDR3 DNA reads TGTGCCAGCAGAGCAGGGTTCCTGGGTGAGCAGTTCTTC. Amino acids: CASRAGFLGEQFF.